Below are 10 T cell receptor beta chains sequenced from a single sample in a study of T cell responses to AZD1222 COVID-19 vaccine. TCRdb's table, derived via immunoSEQ multiplex PCR, lists solely in-frame clones and lacks some. The sample includes 150,000 to 200,000 clones, around nine tenths of them seen just once. This specimen consisted of peripheral blood, obtained 28 days after the second AZD1222 dose. Source of these receptors: an adult who received the AZD1222 COVID-19 vaccine.

Here the CDR3 DNA reads TGTGCCAGCAGCTTAGTCTCCAGGGATTCTTTCCGTTATGGCTACACCTTC. Its translation: CASSLVSRDSFRYGYTF. The chain employs TRBV7-2 and TRBJ1-2, with a possible D match to TRBD1 (5 bases). V was cut by 1 base and J by 5 bases, with 20 bases left in between. The CDR3 totals 17 residues. Germline values: CDR1 SGHTA, CDR2 FQGNSA.

V usage is TRBV3-1 (or the pseudogene TRBV3-2) and J usage is TRBJ2-1; unclear D gene. Germline values: CDR1 LGHDT, CDR2 YNNKEL (reference sequence). This CDR3 contains 13 residues. Trimming pared 3 bases from V and 5 bases from J, leaving 8 bases between. This CDR3 is CASSQQTNNEQFF. The CDR3 nucleotides read TGTGCCAGCAGCCAGCAGACCAACAATGAGCAGTTCTTC.

The chain couples TRBV5-4 to TRBJ2-2, with D perhaps matching TRBD2 (6 bases). The CDR3 has 14 residues. V was shortened by 4 bases and J by 4 bases, with 11 bases between the two germline ends. Germline CDR1 reads SGHNT; CDR2 reads YYREEE (reference sequence). The CDR3 loop is CASSAGLVTGELFF. The CDR3 DNA sequence: TGTGCCAGCAGCGCGGGACTGGTCACCGGGGAGCTGTTTTTT. Combining the CDR3 with reference TRBV5-4 and TRBJ2-2 gives the whole variable domain ETGVTQSPTHLIKTRGQQVTLRCSSQSGHNTVSWYQQALGQGPQFIFQYYREEENGRGNFPPRFSGLQFPNYSSELNVNALELDDSALYLCASSAGLVTGELFFGEGSRLTVL.

The V call is TRBV6-6, the J call TRBJ1-2; 9 bases are a match to TRBD1. Germline trimming cut 3 bases from V and 2 bases from J; bases unmatched to any gene: 4. Germline V gene sequence: CDR1 MNHNY, CDR2 SVGAGI (reference sequence). This CDR3 contains 15 residues. Here the CDR3 DNA reads TGTGCCAGCAGTTATACAGGACAGGGGAACTATGGCTACACCTTC. Its translation: CASSYTGQGNYGYTF.

V and J are TRBV6-1 and TRBJ2-7; D not resolved. The CDR3 runs 14 residues. CDR1 MNHNS and CDR2 SASEGT come from the germline V gene. V was pared by 0 bases and J by 5 bases, with 11 bases between. The CDR3 region has the DNA TGTGCCAGCAGTGAAGCTATACCGATGAACGAGCAGTACTTC. Encoded protein: CASSEAIPMNEQYF.

The V gene is TRBV7-9, the J gene TRBJ2-1; 7 bases line up with TRBD2. The J segment lost 6 bases and the V segment lost 1 base, leaving 9 bases of the junction unmatched. CDR3 length: 16 residues. CDR1 SEHNR and CDR2 FQNEAQ come from the germline V gene (reference sequence). The CDR3 DNA reads TGTGCCAGCAGCTTAGGCGGGGGAGTCATCGGCAATGAGCAGTTCTTC. Amino acid sequence: CASSLGGGVIGNEQFF.

This chain joins TRBV6-5 and TRBJ2-7, with D maybe TRBD1 (6 bases). Trimming stripped 5 bases from V and 5 bases from J, with 13 bases between. Germline assignment: CDR1 MNHEY and CDR2 SVGAGI. The CDR3 consists of 13 residues. This CDR3 is CASSKNRAHEQYF. DNA for the CDR3: TGTGCCAGCAGTAAGAACAGGGCCCACGAGCAGTACTTC.

A single count supports this clone. This rearrangement joins TRBV5-1 to TRBJ1-3; 8 nucleotides align to TRBD1. V was pared by 4 bases and J by 0 bases, with 3 bases of the junction left unmatched. The CDR3 runs to 15 residues. Germline V gives CDR1 SGHRS, CDR2 YFSETQ. The CDR3 loop reads CASSPGTGSGNTIYF. The CDR3 region has the DNA TGCGCCAGCAGCCCTGGGACAGGCTCTGGAAACACCATATATTTT. Together with reference TRBV5-1 and TRBJ1-3, the CDR3 gives the full variable domain: KAGVTQTPRYLIKTRGQQVTLSCSPISGHRSVSWYQQTPGQGLQFLFEYFSETQRNKGNFPGRFSGRQFSNSRSEMNVSTLELGDSALYLCASSPGTGSGNTIYFGEGSWLTVV.

The chain uses TRBV11-1 and TRBJ1-6; 7 nucleotides align to TRBD1. Germline CDR1 reads SGHAT; CDR2 reads FQDESV (reference sequence). The CDR3 extends over 15 amino acids. The ends lost 2 bases at V and 9 bases at J; junction bases unmatched: 7. This chain's CDR3 is CASSLRGLISSPLHF. For the CDR3, the DNA is TGTGCCAGCAGCTTAAGGGGGCTGATAAGTTCACCCCTCCACTTT. Supplemented by reference TRBV11-1 and TRBJ1-6, the full variable domain reads EAEVAQSPRYKITEKSQAVAFWCDPISGHATLYWYRQILGQGPELLVQFQDESVVDDSQLPKDRFSAERLKGVDSTLKIQPAELGDSAMYLCASSLRGLISSPLHFGNGTRLTVT.

This clone was found once. CDR3 amino acids: CASSPSWADNEQFF. For the CDR3, the DNA is TGTGCCAGCAGCCCCTCTTGGGCGGACAATGAGCAGTTCTTC. V gene TRBV7-3 combines with J gene TRBJ2-1, with D unresolved. The CDR3 sequence is 14 residues long. Germline V gene lookup returns CDR1 SGHTA and CDR2 FQGTGA. V was shortened by 5 bases and J by 5 bases, with 13 bases between the two germline ends.